This T cell receptor (beta chain) was sequenced for a study of spatial heterogeneity in lung cancer. Study-wide context: Alpha-chain sequences were consistently detected in smaller numbers than beta-chain sequences. Across the raw uncorrected reads, a unique TCR and UMI combination was observed, on average, more than ten times. The study's findings and limits: Tumoral mutation counts were tracked by counts of expanded intratumoral alpha and beta TCRs.

The CDR3 is 13 amino acids. The germline V and J ends were trimmed by 4 bases and 0 bases, with 5 bases remaining between them. CDR1 and CDR2 from the germline V gene are SGHNT and YYREEE (reference sequence). Carried by each TCR cDNA molecule was a unique molecular identifier. TCRdb recomputed calls from the 5' RACE reads with MiXCR, one row per CDR3 protein. Here the sample spans 25,000 to 30,000 distinct CDR3 sequences, more than 5.5% being singletons. Time point indicated: sample taken at primary tumor resection. Samples were obtained from around 72 donors, all untreated early-stage non-small cell lung cancer patients. As to this clonotype: What it binds is not known.

This chain connects TRBV5-4 to TRBJ2-1; D uncertain. This sample comprised lung tumor tissue, obtained at surgery. The TCR comes from a male donor with early-stage non-small cell lung cancer. CDR3 loop: CASSPVSYNEQFF. CDR3 nucleotide sequence: TGTGCCAGCAGCCCCGTCTCCTACAATGAGCAGTTCTTC.